The 28 T cell receptor beta chains presented below share a single source sample, sequenced in a study of shared clonotypes between healthy human individuals. Naive CD8 cells lacked CD45RO, underwent positive selection for CCR7 and left out terminally differentiated effector memory CD45RA+ cells. Clones were sequenced by immunoSEQ multiplex PCR, and TCRdb holds only the in-frame ones, with some missing. The profile shows about 2.2 million clones, about 94% of them singletons. The sequenced material came from naive CD8+ T cells from PBMCs. These receptors all stem from a man between 18 and 35 years old in good health. Some clones in this sample may be carry-over from other donors' samples.

V and J are TRBV28 and TRBJ1-5, with TRBD1 matching 8 bases. Per the germline V gene, CDR1 is MDHEN and CDR2 is SYDVKM. This CDR3 region has 15 residues. V lost 6 bases to trimming and J lost 5 bases; unmatched junction nucleotides: 9. CDR3 amino acids: CASSPSTGADQPQHF. The CDR3 bases are TGTGCCAGCAGCCCATCGACAGGGGCCGATCAGCCCCAGCATTTT.

The table lists this clone with a count of one. The CDR3 protein is CASSLDGAGYTF. The CDR3 bases are TGTGCCAGCAGTTTAGATGGGGCCGGCTACACCTTC. This chain connects TRBV28 to TRBJ1-2; D is possibly TRBD1 (5 bases). CDR3 length: 12 residues. The germline CDR1 and CDR2 sequences are MDHEN and SYDVKM. Trimming shortened V by 2 bases and J by 8 bases, and 9 bases separated the two germline ends.

The chain joins TRBV5-6 to TRBJ2-2, with 8 positions matching TRBD1. Per the germline V gene, CDR1 is SGHDT and CDR2 is YYEEEE. The CDR3 length is 17 residues. V was clipped by 4 bases and J by 2 bases; unmatched bases: 10. This chain's CDR3 is CASSDLTGTGNTGELFF. The CDR3 DNA is TGTGCCAGCAGCGACTTAACCGGGACAGGAAACACCGGGGAGCTGTTTTTT.

This chain connects TRBV7-2 to TRBJ1-3; weak D call: TRBD1 (5 bases). The CDR3 is 19 amino acids. The germline CDR1 and CDR2 sequences are SGHTA and FQGNSA. Trimming removed 1 base from V and 0 bases from J, with 19 bases in between. This chain's CDR3 is CASSLVPGSSTVSGNTIYF. The CDR3 region has the DNA TGTGCCAGCAGCTTAGTACCGGGATCGTCGACAGTCTCTGGAAACACCATATATTTT.

This chain links TRBV28 with TRBJ2-5; D uncertain. The J call is uncertain, as TRBJ2-7 better fits the DNA end. The CDR3 has 11 residues. Germline CDR1 reads MDHEN; CDR2 reads SYDVKM. CDR3 protein: CASSLSAEQYF. DNA of the CDR3: TGTGCCAGCAGTTTATCAGCCGAGCAGTACTTC.

The V and J genes are TRBV7-2 and TRBJ2-6; D not certain. The CDR3 is 14 amino acids. Trimming shortened V by 3 bases and J by 4 bases, and 7 bases separated the two germline ends. Germline CDR1 reads SGHTA; CDR2 reads FQGNSA. CDR3 amino acids: CASSLVTGANVLTF. The CDR3 DNA reads as TGTGCCAGCAGCTTGGTTACCGGGGCCAACGTCCTGACTTTC. Filled out from reference TRBV7-2 and TRBJ2-6, the complete variable domain reads GAGVSQSPSNKVTEKGKDVELRCDPISGHTALYWYRQSLGQGLEFLIYFQGNSAPDKSGLPSDRFSAERTGGSVSTLTIQRTQQEDSAVYLCASSLVTGANVLTFGAGSRLTVL.

This sequence joins TRBV18 and TRBJ1-5, with TRBD1 matching over 8 bases. Germline loops: CDR1 KGHSH, CDR2 LQKENI. V was pared by 3 bases and J by 4 bases, with 11 bases of the junction left unmatched. The CDR3 totals 17 residues. CDR3 DNA: TGTGCCAGCTCACCCGAAGACAGGGGTTCCGTTAATCAGCCCCAGCATTTT. It codes for CASSPEDRGSVNQPQHF.

V gene TRBV19 combines with J gene TRBJ2-2; TRBD1 matches 11 bases. Losses at the gene ends were 6 bases for V and 7 bases for J; bases not matched to a gene: 10. Germline V gives CDR1 LNHDA, CDR2 SQIVND (reference sequence). This CDR3 is 16 amino acids long. For the CDR3, the DNA is TGTGCCAGTAGCAAAAGTAGGACAGGGGGCGTCGGGGAGCTGTTTTTT. Its translation is CASSKSRTGGVGELFF.

This chain uses TRBV30 with TRBJ1-2, with D possibly being TRBD1 (6 bases). There are 17 residues in the CDR3. Germline-derived CDR1 and CDR2 are GTSNPN and SVGIG (reference sequence). V was pared by 5 bases and J by 0 bases, with 22 bases between. The CDR3 is CAWEEGDLVTANYGYTF. Here the CDR3 DNA reads TGTGCCTGGGAAGAGGGGGACCTCGTAACAGCTAACTATGGCTACACCTTC.

The V call is TRBV5-1, the J call TRBJ2-1; TRBD1 matches at 7 bases. J gave up 7 bases and V 4 bases, and 23 bases lay outside the gene matches. Germline lookup yields CDR1 SGHRS and CDR2 YFSETQ. The CDR3 is made up of 19 amino acids. The CDR3 nucleotides read TGCGCCAGCAGCCCGTCCACTCGAGATTCCGGGACAGTTGTTAATGAGCAGTTCTTC. Residues: CASSPSTRDSGTVVNEQFF.

This clone showed up just once. This chain uses TRBV4-3 with TRBJ2-1; no firm D call. This CDR3 is built from 15 residues. From germline, CDR1 is LGHNA and CDR2 YSLEER. V gave up 1 base and J gave up 2 bases, with 9 bases separating them. The CDR3 here is CASSQASAAYNEQFF. CDR3 nucleotide sequence: TGCGCCAGCAGCCAAGCGTCGGCGGCCTACAATGAGCAGTTCTTC.

V gene TRBV7-3 combines with J gene TRBJ2-3, with 9 bases identical to TRBD2. The CDR3 sequence is 15 residues long. V was pared by 7 bases and J by 7 bases, with 12 bases of the junction left unmatched. Per the germline V gene, CDR1 is SGHTA and CDR2 is FQGTGA. CDR3 in DNA: TGTGCCAGCACCACAGCGGGAGGCCCTGGTAATACGCAGTATTTT. Amino acid sequence: CASTTAGGPGNTQYF.

This chain links TRBV27 with TRBJ2-1; the D is unclear. This CDR3 contains 15 residues. CDR1 and CDR2 from the germline V gene are MNHEY and SMNVEV (reference sequence). Deletions cut 5 bases from V and 5 bases from J, with 16 bases between. The CDR3 reads CASSAPFSGNNEQFF. The CDR3 DNA reads TGTGCCAGCAGTGCCCCTTTTTCGGGCAACAATGAGCAGTTCTTC.

Of note for this clone: Other DNA sequences in the same sample also yield this CDR3. The DNA of the CDR3 is TGTGCCAGCAGCTTAGTTGGCGGGAGCTCGTACGAGCAGTACTTC. Translating gives CASSLVGGSSYEQYF. The chain uses TRBV11-2 and TRBJ2-7, with TRBD2 matching 7 bases. The CDR3 is 15 residues long. Unmatched junction bases numbered 7, after V lost 1 base and J lost 4 bases. Germline lookup yields CDR1 SGHAT and CDR2 FQNNGV. The variable domain in full, completed from reference TRBV11-2 and TRBJ2-7, reads EAGVAQSPRYKIIEKRQSVAFWCNPISGHATLYWYQQILGQGPKLLIQFQNNGVVDDSQLPKDRFSAERLKGVDSTLKIQPAKLEDSAVYLCASSLVGGSSYEQYFGPGTRLTVT.

The gene calls are TRBV7-9 and TRBJ2-5; 10 nucleotides match TRBD1. Germline values: CDR1 SEHNR, CDR2 FQNEAQ (reference sequence). This CDR3 has 15 amino acids. Unmatched junction bases numbered 2, after V lost 2 bases and J lost 2 bases. DNA for the CDR3: TGTGCCAGCAGCTTATGGGACAGGGGTCAAGAGACCCAGTACTTC. This gives the protein CASSLWDRGQETQYF. Full variable domain (missing parts from reference TRBV7-9 and TRBJ2-5): DTGVSQNPRHKITKRGQNVTFRCDPISEHNRLYWYRQTLGQGPEFLTYFQNEAQLEKSRLLSDRFSAERPKGSFSTLEIQRTEQGDSAMYLCASSLWDRGQETQYFGPGTRLLVL.

This sequence joins TRBV12-2 and TRBJ2-7; TRBD1, the table's D call, lacks a check against the DNA. TRBV12-2 is given as a pseudogene. The CDR3 sequence is 14 residues long. This CDR3 reads CASRLGQGPYEQYF. CDR3 bases: TGTGCAAGTCGCCTAGGACAGGGTCCCTACGAGCAGTACTTC.

This chain links TRBV11-2 with TRBJ1-2, with TRBD1 matching over 8 bases. Looked up from germline, CDR1 is SGHAT and CDR2 is FQNNGV. This CDR3 is built from 13 residues. J gave up 6 bases and V 1 base, and 1 base lay outside the gene matches. This CDR3 reads CASSLARGHGYTF. The CDR3 DNA sequence: TGTGCCAGCAGCTTAGCCAGGGGGCATGGCTACACCTTC. The full variable domain, rest sourced from reference TRBV11-2 and TRBJ1-2, is EAGVAQSPRYKIIEKRQSVAFWCNPISGHATLYWYQQILGQGPKLLIQFQNNGVVDDSQLPKDRFSAERLKGVDSTLKIQPAKLEDSAVYLCASSLARGHGYTFGSGTRLTVV.

This clone was seen only once. The chain is built from TRBV19 and TRBJ1-5; possible D gene TRBD1, 5 bases. The V gene lost 3 bases and the J gene lost 2 bases, with 14 bases spanning the gap. CDR1 is LNHDA, CDR2 SQIVND, per germline (reference sequence). This CDR3 is built from 16 residues. In DNA form, the CDR3 reads TGTGCCAGTAGTATTGTCGGATTGACAGGCAATCAGCCCCAGCATTTT. It yields the protein CASSIVGLTGNQPQHF.

The rearrangement links TRBV10-3 to TRBJ2-7; 12 bases are a match to TRBD1. The CDR3 totals 13 residues. Trimming removed 9 bases from V and 4 bases from J; junction bases left unmatched: 4. CDR1 and CDR2 from the germline V gene are ENHRY and SYGVKD. CDR3: CAMGTGGEYEQYF. Here the CDR3 DNA reads TGTGCCATGGGGACAGGGGGCGAGTACGAGCAGTACTTC.

V usage is TRBV13 and J usage is TRBJ2-2; TRBD2 matches 10 bases. The germline V gene has CDR1 PRHDT and CDR2 FYEKMQ (reference sequence). With V trimmed by 2 bases and J by 7 bases, 7 bases remained unmatched. The CDR3 loop spans 16 amino acids. The DNA for the CDR3 is TGTGCCAGCAGCTTAATCCCTAGCGGGAGCGGCGGGGAGCTGTTTTTT. Its protein is CASSLIPSGSGGELFF.

This sequence joins TRBV7-6 and TRBJ1-2, with D possibly TRBD1 on 5 matching bases. V was pared by 4 bases and J by 5 bases, with 20 bases between. Germline V CDR1 and CDR2: SGHVS, FNYEAQ. The CDR3 spans 16 residues. CDR3 nucleotides: TGTGCCAGCAGCTCAAACCTCAGGGCTCCTCCTTATGGCTACACCTTC. Amino acids: CASSSNLRAPPYGYTF. Full variable domain (remainder filled in from reference TRBV7-6 and TRBJ1-2): GAGVSQSPRYKVTKRGQDVALRCDPISGHVSLYWYRQALGQGPEFLTYFNYEAQQDKSGLPNDRFSAERPEGSISTLTIQRTEQRDSAMYRCASSSNLRAPPYGYTFGSGTRLTVV.

About this clone: The same CDR3 also results from other DNA sequences found in this sample. This sequence joins TRBV27 and TRBJ2-7; D unclear. The germline V and J ends were trimmed by 3 bases and 5 bases, with 5 bases remaining between them. This CDR3 contains 11 residues. CDR1 MNHEY and CDR2 SMNVEV come from the germline V gene (reference sequence). In DNA form, the CDR3 reads TGTGCCAGCAGTTTCAGAGACGAGCAGTACTTC. It is translated as CASSFRDEQYF.

The chain links TRBV28 to TRBJ2-2, with 13 bases that match TRBD2. This CDR3 region has 18 residues. Germline V gene lookup returns CDR1 MDHEN and CDR2 SYDVKM. Unmatched junction bases numbered 3, after V lost 2 bases and J lost 0 bases. The CDR3 reads CASSLVLAGGPNTGELFF. Written as DNA, the CDR3 is TGTGCCAGCAGTTTAGTACTAGCGGGAGGGCCGAACACCGGGGAGCTGTTTTTT.

The rearrangement uses TRBV29-1 and TRBJ1-1; D may be TRBD1 (5 bases). The CDR3 has 12 residues. Germline V lookup: CDR1 SQVTM, CDR2 ANQGSEA. Between the trimmed V and J ends, which lost 6 bases and 7 bases, there was a span of 15 bases. The CDR3 protein is CSVARVGGEAFF. In DNA, the CDR3 is TGCAGCGTCGCCAGGGTCGGGGGTGAAGCTTTCTTT.

V and J are TRBV14 and TRBJ2-2; 9 nucleotides line up with TRBD1. Germline V gene sequence: CDR1 SGHDN, CDR2 FVKESK. The CDR3 extends over 18 amino acids. The V gene end was trimmed by 1 base and the J gene end by 6 bases; junction bases not matched to a gene: 12. CDR3 sequence: CASSQGPIQGAHAGELFF. The CDR3 DNA follows: TGTGCCAGCAGCCAAGGACCTATACAGGGGGCGCATGCCGGGGAGCTGTTTTTT.

The rearrangement joins TRBV6-1 to TRBJ2-7, with 13 bases aligning to TRBD2. Looked up from germline, CDR1 is MNHNS and CDR2 is SASEGT. J lost 3 bases, V lost 4 bases, and 3 bases had no gene match. The CDR3 contains 15 residues. The CDR3 nucleotides are TGTGCCAGCAGTGGGTGGACTAGCGGGGGCTACGAGCAGTACTTC. Protein product: CASSGWTSGGYEQYF.

This chain uses TRBV7-8 with TRBJ1-2, with D maybe TRBD1 (5 bases). Trimming pared 5 bases from V and 5 bases from J, leaving 9 bases between. The CDR3 sequence is 12 residues long. Germline V lookup: CDR1 SGHVS, CDR2 FQNEAQ. CDR3 sequence (DNA): TGTGCCAGCAGCGGGGGGGATTATGGCTACACCTTC. Its protein is CASSGGDYGYTF.

V is TRBV7-8 and J is TRBJ2-2; 10 bases are shared with TRBD2. J gave up 3 bases and V 7 bases, and 14 bases lay outside the gene matches. CDR1 and CDR2 from the germline V gene are SGHVS and FQNEAQ. CDR3 length: 18 residues. The CDR3 nucleotides are TGTGCCAGCACCCTTAGGGCTAGCGGGAGCTGGGACACCGGGGAGCTGTTTTTT. Translation: CASTLRASGSWDTGELFF.